These T cell receptor beta chains were read from a single sample in a study of T-cell memory formation after mild COVID-19. TCRdb re-derived calls from the 5' RACE reads in MiXCR, one entry per CDR3 protein. The table lists 430,000 or so distinct CDR3 sequences, around a quarter of them singletons, with under 15% in the top ten. The sequencing sample was made of PBMCs or a T cell subset sorted from them (not recorded which). These receptors were obtained from an adult woman who had mild COVID-19 (a few samples of this study predate the infection). Cell type and time point are not known. CDR3s leave out the opening cysteine and the closing phenylalanine or tryptophan. Each record gives: V gene, clone size, CDR3 protein. For some rows the clone size is stated as once, few or many, or as a class when expanded; others skip it.

TRBV9	NA	ASSLFGDSLSGANVLT
TRBV27	few	ASRPGGTVNEKLF
TRBV4-1	NA	ASSQRGVARGETQY
TRBV20-1	NA	SASNFYSQETQY
TRBV7-9	few	ASSFSEGRNQPQH
TRBV7-2	NA	ASSFAGLAGGRLVTGELF
TRBV24-1	NA	ATSAGQGAYEQY
TRBV19	few	ASSIGLAGGYEQY
TRBV7-2	NA	ASSLTKQGVVDTQY
TRBV29-1	few	SADRAYGYT
TRBV7-3	few	ASSLSPLNEQY
TRBV20-1	few	SATGQGSTYEQY
TRBV2	NA	ASSEGLAGVETQY
TRBV29-1	NA	SVAISGHWGTEAF
TRBV4-1	NA	ASSQGGAITSGNTIY
TRBV10-3	NA	AISESTVAYEQF
TRBV7-9	few	ASSLTLAEDETQY
TRBV24-1	NA	ATSDGGGDEQF
TRBV3-1	NA	ASSRRQGDEAF
TRBV19	NA	ATHLGPAQETQY
TRBV5-1	NA	ASSLLAGDYGYT
TRBV5-5	NA	ASSPGRTGWSNQPQH
TRBV12-5	NA	ASGLVLRSKRDYGYT
TRBV4-3	NA	ASSQGRSGLISPLH
TRBV10-3	NA	AISESVAGDTEAF
TRBV13	few	ASSLAPATYEQY
TRBV7-9	few	ASSPGKHPMDEQF
TRBV7-7	NA	AIQATRGTGELF
TRBV20-1	few	SARGTSARLSYNEQF